Following are 18 T cell receptor beta chains from one sample sequenced in a study of cytomegalovirus exposure and HLA in healthy donors. A multiplex PCR was run with 60 Vbeta primers and 13 Jbeta primers. The protocol was immunoSEQ multiplex PCR, while the TCRdb copy is restricted to in-frame clones and leaves out a portion. The table records tens of thousands of clones, about four fifths of them present only once. Sequenced material: PBMCs. These receptors originate from a female donor in good health and CMV-seronegative.

This clone has a handful of counts. The chain links TRBV5-5 to TRBJ1-5; D unclear. The germline V and J ends were trimmed by 2 bases and 5 bases, with 8 bases remaining between them. Germline loops: CDR1 SGHKS, CDR2 YYEKEE (reference sequence). CDR3 size: 13 residues. DNA for the CDR3: TGTGCCAGCAGCTTTTCCGTCGATCAGCCCCAGCATTTT. It translates to CASSFSVDQPQHF.

The chain's CDR3 is CASSSKGGTDTQYF. Written as DNA, the CDR3 is TGTGCCAGCAGCTCCAAGGGAGGCACAGATACGCAGTATTTT. The chain links TRBV11-2 to TRBJ2-3; a weak D match, TRBD2 (5 bases). The CDR3 is made up of 14 amino acids. V gave up 4 bases and J gave up 1 base, with 9 bases separating them. Germline assignment: CDR1 SGHAT and CDR2 FQNNGV.

DNA for the CDR3: TGCAGCGTTGAAGATGTGGCGGGAGCACCCCTCCACTTT. Amino acid sequence: CSVEDVAGAPLHF. J is TRBJ1-6 and V is TRBV29-1; D is unclear. V was clipped by 0 bases and J by 11 bases, with 11 bases between them. Germline CDR1 is SQVTM and CDR2 is ANQGSEA. The CDR3 runs 13 residues.

Comment on this clone: A read error may produce the germline difference seen at one junction end. The V call is TRBV7-9, the J call TRBJ1-1; no definite D call. This CDR3 spans 15 amino acids. The germline V gene encodes CDR1 SEHNR and CDR2 FQNEAQ (reference sequence). The CDR3, as DNA: TGTTCCAGCAGCTTAGCTGGCCAGGCGAACACTGAAGCTTTCTTT. Translation gives CSSSLAGQANTEAFF. Looking up the rest from reference TRBV7-9 and TRBJ1-1 gives the full variable domain: DTGVSQNPRHKITKRGQNVTFRCDPISEHNRLYWYRQTLGQGPEFLTYFQNEAQLEKSRLLSDRFSAERPKGSFSTLEIQRTEQGDSAMYLCSSSLAGQANTEAFFGQGTRLTVV.

This clone was picked up a small number of times. In DNA, the CDR3 is TGTGCCAGTAGTAGGGCGGACAGGAACTATGGCTACACCTTC. This translates into CASSRADRNYGYTF. This chain joins TRBV19 and TRBJ1-2, with 7 bases fitting TRBD1. The V gene end was trimmed by 4 bases and the J gene end by 2 bases; junction bases not matched to a gene: 4. Per germline, CDR1 LNHDA and CDR2 SQIVND (reference sequence). This CDR3 comprises 14 residues.

The V call is TRBV2, the J call TRBJ2-5; D uncertain. With 6 bases removed from V and 0 bases from J, the gap between germline ends came to 8 bases. This CDR3 region has 13 residues. The germline CDR1 and CDR2 sequences are SNHLY and FYNNEI. The CDR3 reads CASRGSHQETQYF. DNA for the CDR3: TGTGCCAGCAGGGGTAGCCACCAAGAGACCCAGTACTTC. The entire variable domain, with the rest obtained from reference TRBV2 and TRBJ2-5, is as follows: EPEVTQTPSHQVTQMGQEVILRCVPISNHLYFYWYRQILGQKVEFLVSFYNNEISEKSEIFDDQFSVERPDGSNFTLKIRSTKLEDSAMYFCASRGSHQETQYFGPGTRLLVL.

This chain uses TRBV27 with TRBJ2-2; TRBD1 aligns across 9 bases. The CDR3 extends over 15 amino acids. After removal of 5 bases from V and 6 bases from J, the junction contained 7 bases not matched to a gene. Germline V lookup: CDR1 MNHEY, CDR2 SMNVEV (reference sequence). CDR3 loop: CASSPWDREAGELFF. The CDR3 DNA reads TGTGCCAGCAGTCCCTGGGACAGGGAGGCCGGGGAGCTGTTTTTT.

The chain employs TRBV6-1 and TRBJ1-4, with a possible D match to TRBD1 (6 bases). CDR3 length equals 15 residues. The germline V gene has CDR1 MNHNS and CDR2 SASEGT. Trimming pared 4 bases from V and 7 bases from J, leaving 16 bases between. Here the CDR3 reads CASSANGQMTEKLFF. The CDR3 DNA reads as TGTGCCAGCAGTGCCAATGGACAGATGACTGAAAAACTGTTTTTT.

The rearrangement uses TRBV11-3 and TRBJ2-3, with TRBD1 identical over 8 bases. The CDR3 sequence is 15 residues long. CDR1 is SGHNT and CDR2 is YENEEA in the germline V gene. The V and J ends lost 3 bases and 4 bases, in that order; junction bases with no gene match: 6. The CDR3 reads CASSFWAGGADTQYF. CDR3 sequence (DNA): TGTGCCAGCAGCTTTTGGGCAGGGGGCGCAGATACGCAGTATTTT.

This clone was seen only once. The chain has TRBV19 and TRBJ1-1, with 9 positions matching TRBD1. This CDR3 has 16 residues. After removal of 5 bases from V and 5 bases from J, the junction contained 12 bases not matched to a gene. Per the germline V gene, CDR1 is LNHDA and CDR2 is SQIVND (reference sequence). The CDR3 loop reads CASSLLTRDRVTEAFF. For the CDR3, the DNA is TGTGCCAGTAGTTTACTAACCCGGGACAGGGTAACTGAAGCTTTCTTT.

This chain links TRBV5-6 with TRBJ2-7, with TRBD2 matching over 9 bases. This CDR3 is built from 16 residues. The V gene's germline CDR1 is SGHDT and CDR2 YYEEEE. J gave up 4 bases and V 4 bases, and 12 bases lay outside the gene matches. The CDR3 is CASSVRDAGGKYEQYF. The DNA for the CDR3 is TGTGCCAGCAGCGTTCGAGATGCGGGGGGGAAGTACGAGCAGTACTTC.

About this clone itself: One end of the junction does not line up with germline, which may come from a read error. This chain joins TRBV11-2 and TRBJ1-1; TRBD1 agrees at 8 bases. The CDR3 is made up of 14 amino acids. CDR1 and CDR2 (germline): SGHAT, FQNNGV. CDR3 protein: CASSLVGWTEQGDF. DNA for the CDR3: TGTGCCAGCAGCTTAGTGGGGTGGACGGAACAGGGGGACTTT. Full variable domain (rest looked up from reference TRBV11-2 and TRBJ1-1): EAGVAQSPRYKIIEKRQSVAFWCNPISGHATLYWYQQILGQGPKLLIQFQNNGVVDDSQLPKDRFSAERLKGVDSTLKIQPAKLEDSAVYLCASSLVGWTEQGDFGQGTRLTVV.

J is TRBJ2-7 and V is TRBV7-9; 8 nucleotides match TRBD1. Germline CDR1 reads SEHNR; CDR2 reads FQNEAQ (reference sequence). This CDR3 has 16 residues. The V and J ends lost 4 bases and 6 bases, in that order; junction bases with no gene match: 14. CDR3 protein: CASSSQLTTGDGEQYF. As DNA, the CDR3 is TGTGCCAGCAGCTCACAATTAACGACAGGGGACGGCGAGCAGTACTTC.

The chain recombines TRBV6-5 with TRBJ1-2; D perhaps matches TRBD1 (5 bases). This CDR3 contains 14 residues. CDR1 and CDR2 (germline): MNHEY, SVGAGI. V dropped 0 bases and J dropped 5 bases, with 10 bases sitting between them. CDR3 coding DNA: TGTGCCAGCAGTTACTCCGGGGGGGGGTATGGCTACACCTTC. Its translation: CASSYSGGGYGYTF.

The V gene is TRBV10-3, the J gene TRBJ2-7; 11 bases are shared with TRBD2. The V gene end was trimmed by 10 bases and the J gene end by 7 bases; junction bases not matched to a gene: 18. Germline lookup yields CDR1 ENHRY and CDR2 SYGVKD. This CDR3 is built from 16 residues. CDR3 amino acids: CATGEKLAGGPGEQYF. The DNA for the CDR3 is TGTGCCACAGGGGAAAAATTAGCGGGGGGGCCGGGGGAGCAGTACTTC.

The rearrangement uses TRBV5-5 and TRBJ1-2; possible D gene TRBD1, 6 bases. V was clipped by 4 bases and J by 4 bases, with 17 bases between them. The CDR3 is 15 amino acids. Germline CDR1 reads SGHKS; CDR2 reads YYEKEE (reference sequence). In DNA form, the CDR3 reads TGTGCCAGCAGCAAGAACAGGGAGTTTAGCTATGGCTACACCTTC. Protein sequence: CASSKNREFSYGYTF. The full variable domain, with the rest looked up from reference TRBV5-5 and TRBJ1-2, is DAGVTQSPTHLIKTRGQQVTLRCSPISGHKSVSWYQQVLGQGPQFIFQYYEKEERGRGNFPDRFSARQFPNYSSELNVNALLLGDSALYLCASSKNREFSYGYTFGSGTRLTVV.

V is TRBV5-1 and J is TRBJ1-5; D call uncertain. Germline-derived CDR1 and CDR2 are SGHRS and YFSETQ. The CDR3 is 13 amino acids. Trimming stripped 3 bases from V and 3 bases from J, with 7 bases between. CDR3 amino acids: CASSSAVNQPQHF. The DNA for the CDR3 is TGCGCCAGCAGCTCAGCGGTCAATCAGCCCCAGCATTTT.

The rearrangement links TRBV5-4 to TRBJ2-2; 8 bases agree with TRBD1. J lost 7 bases, V lost 4 bases, and 6 bases had no gene match. The CDR3 spans 14 residues. Germline V CDR1 and CDR2: SGHNT, YYREEE (reference sequence). CDR3 sequence: CASSLQGAVGELFF. CDR3 nucleotides: TGTGCCAGCAGCCTCCAGGGGGCAGTCGGGGAGCTGTTTTTT. The variable domain in full, completed from reference TRBV5-4 and TRBJ2-2, reads ETGVTQSPTHLIKTRGQQVTLRCSSQSGHNTVSWYQQALGQGPQFIFQYYREEENGRGNFPPRFSGLQFPNYSSELNVNALELDDSALYLCASSLQGAVGELFFGEGSRLTVL.